Here is one T cell receptor beta chain with its context. This record belongs to a study of blood T cell repertoires in COVID-19. Study-level background: The samples span acute and convalescent COVID-19 from the United States, Italy and Spain. Sample material is recorded as cDNA or gDNA derived from T cells, B-cell-depleted T cells, or PBMCs.

Germline values: CDR1 MNHEY, CDR2 SMNVEV (reference sequence). The J segment lost 4 bases and the V segment lost 5 bases, leaving 5 bases of the junction unmatched. This CDR3 is built from 15 residues. As processed by the authors: Amplifying reference gene primers gave estimates of nucleated cell counts. Data came from immunoSEQ multiplex PCR; TCRdb stores just in-frame clones and leaves some out. D and trimming were read from the DNA, whereas the V and J calls and clone size are those reported in that table. The sample contains about 67,000 clones, 70% to 85% of which appear only once. Sequencing used peripheral blood. This chain connects TRBV27 to TRBJ2-1; 10 bases match TRBD2. This TCR was sampled from a human donor in a cohort sampled during active COVID-19. CDR3 in DNA: TGTGCCAGCAGTGAAATAGCGGGGGGTTACAATGAGCAGTTCTTC. Its translation: CASSEIAGGYNEQFF.